This is a list of T cell receptor beta chains from one sample in a study of T cells in Graves' hyperthyroidism and ophthalmopathy. A single record per CDR3 protein comes from TCRdb applying MiXCR to the multiplex PCR reads. The table records fewer than 350,000 distinct CDR3 sequences, around 15% of them present only once. Material: blood. These receptors all come from a woman between 50 and 59 years old with Graves' hyperthyroidism that later progressed to Graves' ophthalmopathy. Both conserved end residues are part of each CDR3. D genes are given only for firm matches. Clone size is not always given. Where it is, it says once, few, many or a class for expanded clones.

size: NA; J: TRBJ1-1; D: NA; V: TRBV9; CDR3: CASSEGGRMNTEAFF; DNA: TGTGCCAGCAGCGAGGGGGGAAGGATGAACACTGAAGCTTTCTTT
size: many; J: TRBJ2-7; D: NA; V: TRBV28; CDR3: CASSSLLPGDEQYF; DNA: TGTGCCAGCAGTTCCCTATTGCCTGGGGACGAGCAGTACTTC
size: many; J: TRBJ2-7; D: TRBD2; V: TRBV2; CDR3: CASGQTSGRLYEQYF; DNA: TGTGCCAGCGGACAGACTAGCGGGAGACTCTACGAGCAGTACTTC
size: NA; J: TRBJ2-6; D: NA; V: TRBV20-1; CDR3: CSAGRFSAGANVLTF; DNA: TGCAGTGCTGGCAGGTTTTCCGCTGGGGCCAACGTCCTGACTTTC
size: many; J: TRBJ2-1; D: TRBD2; V: TRBV6-1; CDR3: CASSEIGSGVQNEQFF; DNA: TGTGCCAGCAGTGAAATCGGTAGCGGGGTACAAAATGAGCAGTTCTTC
size: many; J: TRBJ1-2; D: NA; V: TRBV7-2; CDR3: CASSLAGGDHYGYTF; DNA: TGTGCCAGCAGCTTAGCAGGGGGGGATCATTATGGCTACACCTTC
size: many; J: TRBJ2-3; D: TRBD2; V: TRBV13; CDR3: CASSPGPGLSTDTQYF; DNA: TGTGCCAGCAGCCCCGGACCGGGACTAAGCACAGATACGCAGTATTTT
size: few; J: TRBJ1-4; D: NA; V: TRBV20-1; CDR3: CSASPPGPSNEKLFF; DNA: TGCAGTGCTAGTCCCCCGGGCCCGTCTAATGAAAAACTGTTTTTT
size: few; J: TRBJ2-7; D: TRBD1; V: TRBV6-1; CDR3: CASRPGTGDPYEQYF; DNA: TGTGCCAGCAGACCCGGGACAGGGGACCCCTACGAGCAGTACTTC
size: many; J: TRBJ1-6; D: NA; V: TRBV30; CDR3: CAWLNRAHSYNSPLHF; DNA: TGTGCCTGGTTGAACAGGGCCCACTCCTATAATTCACCCCTCCACTTT
size: NA; J: TRBJ2-2; D: NA; V: TRBV19; CDR3: CASSHGQPTGELFF; DNA: TGTGCCAGTAGCCATGGACAGCCCACCGGGGAGCTGTTTTTT
size: NA; J: TRBJ2-1; D: NA; V: TRBV7-8; CDR3: CASSSGPFWDEQFF; DNA: TGTGCCAGCAGCTCCGGACCGTTTTGGGATGAGCAGTTCTTC
size: few; J: TRBJ2-1; D: NA; V: TRBV18; CDR3: CASSPLTRGGYNEQFF; DNA: TGTGCCAGCTCACCCCTTACGCGAGGGGGATACAATGAGCAGTTCTTC
size: many; J: TRBJ2-7; D: TRBD2; V: TRBV9; CDR3: CASSTGLAGYEQYF; DNA: TGTGCCAGCAGTACTGGACTAGCTGGCTACGAGCAGTACTTC
size: many; J: TRBJ2-1; D: NA; V: TRBV2; CDR3: CASSSGNEQFF; DNA: TGTGCCAGCAGTTCGGGGAATGAGCAGTTCTTC
size: NA; J: TRBJ2-3; D: NA; V: TRBV6-2/TRBV6-3; CDR3: CASSFPSFGSASSTDTQYF; DNA: TGTGCCAGCAGTTTCCCCTCCTTCGGGAGCGCCTCCTCCACAGATACGCAGTATTTT
size: many; J: TRBJ1-2; D: NA; V: TRBV5-5; CDR3: CASSLVGAGYGYTF; DNA: TGTGCCAGCAGCTTGGTGGGGGCCGGCTATGGCTACACCTTC
size: many; J: TRBJ1-4; D: TRBD1; V: TRBV28; CDR3: CASSPGTVSNEKLFF; DNA: TGTGCCAGCAGTCCAGGGACAGTATCTAATGAAAAACTGTTTTTT
size: many; J: TRBJ2-7; D: NA; V: TRBV5-1; CDR3: CASSPGGRRGPYEQYF; DNA: TGCGCCAGCAGCCCAGGGGGGCGTCGGGGCCCCTACGAGCAGTACTTC
size: NA; J: TRBJ2-1; D: NA; V: TRBV12-3/TRBV12-4; CDR3: CASTRDINEQFF; DNA: TGTGCCAGCACCCGGGACATTAATGAGCAGTTCTTC
size: NA; J: TRBJ1-2; D: NA; V: TRBV20-1; CDR3: CSAPLSQGDYGYTF; DNA: TGCAGTGCCCCGTTGTCCCAGGGAGACTATGGCTACACCTTC
size: NA; J: TRBJ2-2; D: NA; V: TRBV19; CDR3: CASSSRGTSGELFF; DNA: TGTGCCAGTAGTTCCAGGGGTACAAGCGGGGAGCTGTTTTTT
size: NA; J: TRBJ2-6; D: NA; V: TRBV9; CDR3: CASSPRGTGMFRSGANVLTF; DNA: TGTGCCAGCAGCCCCCGAGGAACAGGAATGTTCCGCTCTGGGGCCAACGTCCTGACTTTC
size: NA; J: TRBJ2-5; D: TRBD2; V: TRBV11-2; CDR3: CASSIGLVGQETQYF; DNA: TGTGCCAGCAGCATCGGACTAGTGGGCCAAGAGACCCAGTACTTC
size: many; J: TRBJ1-4; D: TRBD1; V: TRBV28; CDR3: CAIHPTGAGNEKLFF; DNA: TGTGCCATCCATCCTACAGGGGCGGGGAATGAAAAACTGTTTTTT
size: many; J: TRBJ1-1; D: TRBD1; V: TRBV28; CDR3: CASSPPGQGDTEAFF; DNA: TGTGCCAGCAGTCCCCCGGGACAGGGGGACACTGAAGCTTTCTTT
size: many; J: TRBJ1-1; D: NA; V: TRBV7-2; CDR3: CASSYRARTEAFF; DNA: TGTGCCAGCAGCTACAGGGCTCGGACTGAAGCTTTCTTT
size: few; J: TRBJ1-1; D: NA; V: TRBV30; CDR3: CAWSPGLRGPKGTTEAFF; DNA: TGTGCCTGGAGCCCGGGCCTGAGAGGGCCCAAAGGGACCACTGAAGCTTTCTTT
size: many; J: TRBJ2-3; D: TRBD1; V: TRBV5-5; CDR3: CASSFLTDRGRVKDTQYF; DNA: TGTGCCAGCAGCTTCTTAACGGACAGGGGGCGCGTGAAAGATACGCAGTATTTT
size: many; J: TRBJ2-2; D: NA; V: TRBV7-9; CDR3: CASTPPHNTGELFF; DNA: TGTGCCAGCACCCCTCCACATAACACCGGGGAGCTGTTTTTT
size: NA; J: TRBJ2-1; D: NA; V: TRBV9; CDR3: CASSVAGTWGSSYSEQFF; DNA: TGTGCCAGCAGCGTAGCTGGTACGTGGGGGAGCTCCTACAGTGAGCAGTTCTTC
size: NA; J: TRBJ2-5; D: NA; V: TRBV19; CDR3: CASSIERYSGSQETQYF; DNA: TGTGCCAGTAGTATAGAGAGATACAGCGGGTCGCAAGAGACCCAGTACTTC
size: many; J: TRBJ2-7; D: TRBD2; V: TRBV4-1; CDR3: CASSQVDMGLAGGAEQYF; DNA: TGCGCCAGCAGCCAAGTTGATATGGGGCTAGCGGGAGGCGCCGAGCAGTACTTC
size: few; J: TRBJ2-7; D: TRBD2; V: TRBV4-2; CDR3: CASSQANIVGGGRGPYEQYF; DNA: TGTGCCAGCAGCCAAGCGAATATCGTGGGCGGCGGGAGAGGGCCCTACGAGCAGTACTTC
size: many; J: TRBJ1-2; D: NA; V: TRBV6-1; CDR3: CASSDLSGTNNYGYTF; DNA: TGTGCCAGCAGTGACCTCTCCGGGACAAACAACTATGGCTACACCTTC
size: NA; J: TRBJ2-5; D: NA; V: TRBV5-1; CDR3: CASRQAGVQETQYF; DNA: TGCGCCAGCAGGCAGGCCGGGGTACAAGAGACCCAGTACTTC
size: many; J: TRBJ2-3; D: NA; V: TRBV28; CDR3: CASSPVGEGTDTQYF; DNA: TGTGCCAGCAGCCCAGTAGGAGAAGGCACAGATACGCAGTATTTT
size: NA; J: TRBJ1-1; D: NA; V: TRBV28; CDR3: CASSPFEGQRLNTEAFF; DNA: TGTGCCAGCAGTCCCTTCGAAGGACAGAGACTGAACACTGAAGCTTTCTTT
size: many; J: TRBJ2-1; D: TRBD1; V: TRBV27; CDR3: CASSLWQGANEQFF; DNA: TGTGCCAGCAGTTTATGGCAGGGGGCCAATGAGCAGTTCTTC
size: many; J: TRBJ1-2; D: TRBD1; V: TRBV27; CDR3: CASRGTGKAGYTF; DNA: TGTGCCAGCAGAGGGACAGGGAAGGCTGGCTACACCTTC
size: NA; J: TRBJ1-1; D: NA; V: TRBV7-2; CDR3: CASSFIRNLNTEAFF; DNA: TGTGCCAGCAGCTTCATACGGAACCTGAACACTGAAGCTTTCTTT
size: NA; J: TRBJ2-6; D: NA; V: TRBV5-1; CDR3: CASSFQGSGANVLTF; DNA: TGCGCCAGCAGCTTTCAGGGGTCTGGGGCCAACGTCCTGACTTTC
size: medium-sized; J: TRBJ2-2; D: NA; V: TRBV2; CDR3: CASRQTRNTGELFF; DNA: TGTGCCAGCAGGCAGACTAGGAACACCGGGGAGCTGTTTTTT